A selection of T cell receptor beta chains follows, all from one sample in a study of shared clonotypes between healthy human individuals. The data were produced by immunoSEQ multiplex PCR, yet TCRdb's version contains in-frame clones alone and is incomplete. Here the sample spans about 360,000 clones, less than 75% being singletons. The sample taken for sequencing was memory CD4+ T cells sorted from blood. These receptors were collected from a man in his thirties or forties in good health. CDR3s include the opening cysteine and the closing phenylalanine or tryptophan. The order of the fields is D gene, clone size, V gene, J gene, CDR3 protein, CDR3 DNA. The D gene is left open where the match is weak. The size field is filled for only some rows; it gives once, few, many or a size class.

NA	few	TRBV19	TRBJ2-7	CASSSRDPGSYEQYF	TGTGCCAGTAGTAGCCGGGACCCGGGATCCTACGAGCAGTACTTC
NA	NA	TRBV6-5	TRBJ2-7	CASSYYQGQGKEQYF	TGTGCCAGCAGCTACTATCAGGGGCAGGGGAAGGAGCAGTACTTC
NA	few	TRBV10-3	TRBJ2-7	CAISESLYSYEQYF	TGTGCCATCAGTGAGTCGCTCTATTCCTACGAGCAGTACTTC
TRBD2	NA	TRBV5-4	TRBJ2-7	CASSFGGGVYEQYF	TGTGCCAGCAGCTTCGGGGGGGGAGTCTACGAGCAGTACTTC
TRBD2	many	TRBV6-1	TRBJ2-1	CASRGLAIRDEQFF	TGTGCCAGCAGGGGACTAGCGATTCGGGATGAGCAGTTCTTC
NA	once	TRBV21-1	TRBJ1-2	CASSTTDRHANYGYTF	TGTGCCAGCAGCACCACAGACAGACATGCTAACTATGGCTACACCTTC
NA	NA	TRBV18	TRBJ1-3	CASSPDSGNTIYF	TGTGCCAGCTCACCAGACTCTGGAAACACCATATATTTT
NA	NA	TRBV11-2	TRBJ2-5	CASSFKGSGRRTQYF	TGTGCCAGCAGCTTTAAGGGATCGGGGCGTCGGACCCAGTACTTC
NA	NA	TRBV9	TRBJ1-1	CASSVGLRPTMNTEAFF	TGTGCCAGCAGCGTAGGCCTCCGCCCAACCATGAACACTGAAGCTTTCTTT
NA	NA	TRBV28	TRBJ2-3	CASSLPPGGRMSTDTQYF	TGTGCCAGCAGCCTACCCCCCGGGGGGCGGATGAGCACAGATACGCAGTATTTT
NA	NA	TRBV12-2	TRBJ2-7	CASRLRVTNPPNYEQYF	TGTGCAAGTCGCTTGAGGGTGACCAACCCCCCTAATTACGAGCAGTACTTC
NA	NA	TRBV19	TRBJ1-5	CASSIGRQPNQPQHF	TGTGCCAGTAGTATAGGCCGACAGCCAAATCAGCCCCAGCATTTT
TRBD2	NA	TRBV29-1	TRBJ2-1	CSGRTSGNNEQFF	TGCAGCGGCCGGACTAGCGGTAACAATGAGCAGTTCTTC
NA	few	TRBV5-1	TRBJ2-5	CASSLMSGVAETQYF	TGCGCCAGCAGCTTGATGTCGGGAGTGGCGGAGACCCAGTACTTC
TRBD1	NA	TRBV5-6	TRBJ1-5	CASSLAGQGRNQPQHF	TGTGCCAGCAGCTTGGCGGGACAGGGTCGCAATCAGCCCCAGCATTTT
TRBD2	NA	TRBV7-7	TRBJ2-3	CASSLGLAESTDTQYF	TGTGCCAGCAGCTTAGGGCTAGCGGAGAGCACAGATACGCAGTATTTT
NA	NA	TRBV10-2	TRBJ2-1	CASSEHDEQFF	TGCGCCAGCAGTGAACACGATGAGCAGTTCTTC
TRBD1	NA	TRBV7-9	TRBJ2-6	CASSLGQGWRGGANVLTF	TGTGCCAGCAGCTTAGGACAGGGTTGGAGAGGTGGGGCCAACGTCCTGACTTTC
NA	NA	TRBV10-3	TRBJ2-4	CATAMGGAKNIQYF	TGTGCCACAGCGATGGGGGGAGCCAAAAACATTCAGTACTTC
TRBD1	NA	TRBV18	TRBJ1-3	CASSSFPGQTSGNTIYF	TGTGCCAGCTCTTCTTTCCCGGGACAGACCTCTGGAAACACCATATATTTT
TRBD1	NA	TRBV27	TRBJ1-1	CASSAHPATGGAFF	TGTGCCAGCAGTGCACACCCAGCAACAGGGGGAGCTTTCTTT
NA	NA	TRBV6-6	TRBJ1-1	CASGSQYMNTEAFF	TGTGCCAGCGGCAGTCAGTATATGAACACTGAAGCTTTCTTT
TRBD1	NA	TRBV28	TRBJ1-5	CASSQQGAGIQPQHF	TGTGCCAGCAGCCAACAGGGGGCCGGTATTCAGCCCCAGCATTTT
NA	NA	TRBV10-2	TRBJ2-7	CASSVSPASTIIPGKVYEQYF	TGCGCCAGCAGTGTTAGTCCCGCGAGCACCATAATTCCTGGCAAAGTCTACGAGCAGTACTTC
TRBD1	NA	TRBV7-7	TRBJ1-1	CASRFDRANTEAFF	TGTGCTAGCAGGTTCGACAGGGCGAACACTGAAGCTTTCTTT
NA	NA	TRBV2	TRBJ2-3	CASSARGGYTDTQYF	TGTGCCAGCAGTGCTCGGGGCGGGTACACAGATACGCAGTATTTT
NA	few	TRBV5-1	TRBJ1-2	CASSSGPVDYGYTF	TGCGCCAGCAGCTCCGGACCCGTTGACTATGGCTACACCTTC
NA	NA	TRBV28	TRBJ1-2	CASSRRSGPVDGHTF	TGTGCCAGCAGTCGAAGGTCGGGACCAGTTGATGGCCACACCTTC
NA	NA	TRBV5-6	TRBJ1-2	CASRSTGRAYGYTF	TGTGCCAGCAGGAGCACAGGGCGCGCTTATGGCTACACCTTC
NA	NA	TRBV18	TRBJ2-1	CASSPNLDEQFF	TGTGCCAGCTCACCAAACTTAGATGAGCAGTTCTTC
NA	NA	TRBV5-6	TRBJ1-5	CASSLKGSQPQHF	TGTGCCAGCAGCCTGAAGGGATCTCAGCCCCAGCATTTT
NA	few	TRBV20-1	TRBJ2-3	CSASGSATQYF	TGCAGTGCTAGTGGTAGTGCTACGCAGTATTTT
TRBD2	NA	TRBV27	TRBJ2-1	CASTPRGLVPYNEQFF	TGTGCCAGCACCCCCCGGGGACTAGTTCCTTACAATGAGCAGTTCTTC
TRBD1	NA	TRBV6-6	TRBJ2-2	CASSYRTGGTGELFF	TGTGCCAGCAGTTACCGGACAGGGGGTACCGGGGAGCTGTTTTTT
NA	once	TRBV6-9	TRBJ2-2	CASSYAGAGELFF	TGTGCCAGCAGTTACGCAGGTGCCGGGGAGCTGTTTTTT
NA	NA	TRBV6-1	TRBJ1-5	CATTDRSSNQPQHF	TGTGCCACCACCGACAGGAGTAGCAATCAGCCCCAGCATTTT
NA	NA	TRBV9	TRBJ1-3	CASSVLGGADTIYF	TGTGCCAGCAGCGTGTTGGGGGGCGCGGACACCATATATTTT
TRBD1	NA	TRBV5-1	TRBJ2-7	CASSLGTGGYEQYF	TGCGCCAGCAGCCTTGGGACAGGGGGTTACGAGCAGTACTTC
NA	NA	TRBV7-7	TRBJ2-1	CASRSNRESEQFF	TGTGCTAGCAGGTCCAACAGGGAGAGTGAGCAGTTCTTC
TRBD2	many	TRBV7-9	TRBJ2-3	CASSQLGGELVGDTQYF	TGTGCCAGCAGCCAACTCGGGGGGGAGTTAGTCGGAGATACGCAGTATTTT
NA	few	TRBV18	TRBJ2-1	CASSPPGQQFF	TGTGCCAGCTCACCACCGGGACAGCAGTTCTTC
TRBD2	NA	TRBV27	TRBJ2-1	CATGSGGISYNEQFF	TGTGCCACGGGAAGCGGGGGAATCTCCTACAATGAGCAGTTCTTC
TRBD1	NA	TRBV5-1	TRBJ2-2	CASSLGTGGAPGELFF	TGCGCCAGCAGCTTGGGGACAGGGGGCGCTCCCGGGGAGCTGTTTTTT
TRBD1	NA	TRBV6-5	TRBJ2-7	CASSYSARDRGHEQYF	TGTGCCAGCAGTTACTCGGCCCGGGACAGGGGGCACGAGCAGTACTTC
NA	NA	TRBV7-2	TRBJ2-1	CASSFDHSSYNEQFF	TGTGCCAGCAGCTTCGACCATAGCTCCTACAATGAGCAGTTCTTC
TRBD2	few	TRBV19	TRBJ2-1	CASSPSGSYNEQFF	TGTGCCAGTAGCCCCAGCGGGAGCTACAATGAGCAGTTCTTC
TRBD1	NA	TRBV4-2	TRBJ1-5	CASSQGGTGPNQPQHF	TGTGCCAGCAGCCAAGGGGGGACAGGGCCCAATCAGCCCCAGCATTTT
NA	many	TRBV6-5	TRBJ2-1	CASSRSSDPGYEQFF	TGTGCCAGCAGCCGCTCGTCGGACCCTGGTTATGAGCAGTTCTTC
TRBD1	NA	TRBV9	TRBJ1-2	CASSPRTGTFYGYTF	TGTGCCAGCAGCCCCCGGACAGGCACCTTCTATGGCTACACCTTC
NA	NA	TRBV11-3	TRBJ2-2	CASSLGGRAGELFF	TGTGCCAGCAGCTTAGGAGGTAGAGCCGGGGAGCTGTTTTTT
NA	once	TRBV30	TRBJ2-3	CARNLGGPDTQYF	TGTGCCCGAAACTTGGGAGGCCCAGATACGCAGTATTTT
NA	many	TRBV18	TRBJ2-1	CASSPTGDEQFF	TGTGCCAGCTCTCCCACCGGTGATGAGCAGTTCTTC
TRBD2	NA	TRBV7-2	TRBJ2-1	CASSFYGSGDNEQFF	TGTGCCAGCAGCTTCTACGGTAGCGGGGACAATGAGCAGTTCTTC